These 18 T cell receptor beta chains were all obtained from the same sample, sequenced in a study of Ad26.COV2.S vaccination and SARS-CoV-2 variants. Some clones are missing from TCRdb's copy, which holds only in-frame ones; the method was immunoSEQ multiplex PCR. The sample has some 460,000 clones, approximately 90% seen once. Indicated treatment: over 15 received Ad26.COV2.S at low or high dose, single or two shots; 5 received placebo; per-sample allocation not given. The samples were gathered on day 63 after the first injection of vaccine or placebo. Sequenced here: peripheral blood, sampled in a trial of Ad26.COV2.S vaccine versus placebo. Receptor source: a person aged 18-60 years who received the Ad26.COV2.S COVID-19 vaccine or a placebo.

About this clone itself: Possible read error: a much larger clone is one base away. The chain links TRBV13 to TRBJ1-1, with D perhaps matching TRBD1 (5 bases). Germline values: CDR1 PRHDT, CDR2 FYEKMQ (reference sequence). This CDR3 has 13 amino acids. Trimming removed 3 bases from V and 3 bases from J, with 8 bases in between. CDR3 sequence reads: CASSFQGDTEAFF. In nucleotides, the CDR3 is TGTGCCAGCAGCTTCCAGGGAGACACTGAAGCTTTCTTT. The variable domain in full, completed from reference TRBV13 and TRBJ1-1, reads AAGVIQSPRHLIKEKRETATLKCYPIPRHDTVYWYQQGPGQDPQFLISFYEKMQSDKGSIPDRFSAQQFSDYHSELNMSSLELGDSALYFCASSFQGDTEAFFGQGTRLTVV.

This clone has more than one count but fewer than ten. The chain carries TRBV27 and TRBJ1-1; D is uncertain. CDR3 length equals 13 residues. The V and J ends lost 8 bases and 1 base respectively, with 11 bases between them. Germline loops: CDR1 MNHEY, CDR2 SMNVEV (reference sequence). CDR3 coding DNA: TGTGCCAGCCACGTCTCAAGGAACACTGAAGCTTTCTTT. Residues: CASHVSRNTEAFF.

V usage is TRBV5-1 and J usage is TRBJ2-1, with 12 bases lining up with TRBD2. V lost 4 bases and J lost 8; bases outside the gene matches: 13. CDR3 length equals 17 residues. In germline, CDR1 is SGHRS, CDR2 YFSETQ. Written as DNA, the CDR3 is TGCGCCAGCAGCCCCGAGCCTAGCGGGAGGGCCGTTTATGAGCAGTTCTTC. This gives the protein CASSPEPSGRAVYEQFF.

This clone was counted a single time. This rearrangement joins TRBV21-1 to TRBJ2-3; TRBD1, the D gene given by the table, was not confirmed from the DNA. TRBV21-1 is deemed a pseudogene. The CDR3 spans 16 residues. CDR3 region: CASSKDWDRDRDTQYF. The DNA for the CDR3 is TGTGCCAGCAGCAAAGATTGGGACAGAGATCGAGATACGCAGTATTTT.

In the case of this clone: Additional DNA sequences in this sample encode the identical CDR3. The genes are TRBV27 and TRBJ1-2; D remains ambiguous. The CDR3 runs 14 residues. Germline V gives CDR1 MNHEY, CDR2 SMNVEV (reference sequence). V lost 3 bases, J lost 0 bases, and 8 bases lay in between. This chain's CDR3 is CASSFLGANYGYTF. The DNA for the CDR3 is TGTGCCAGCAGTTTTCTTGGAGCTAACTATGGCTACACCTTC.

This clone has a single count. V gene TRBV19 combines with J gene TRBJ1-5, with a possible D match to TRBD1 (5 bases). The CDR3 totals 16 residues. V was clipped by 3 bases and J by 3 bases, with 15 bases between them. The germline gives CDR1 LNHDA, CDR2 SQIVND (reference sequence). CDR3 coding DNA: TGTGCCAGTAGTATCCGGGGGGACCTCTTCAATCAGCCCCAGCATTTT. Translating gives CASSIRGDLFNQPQHF.

The chain carries TRBV7-9 and TRBJ1-2; the D gene is possibly TRBD1 (5 bases). Germline lookup yields CDR1 SEHNR and CDR2 FQNEAQ (reference sequence). CDR3 length equals 14 residues. The germline V and J ends were trimmed by 5 bases and 8 bases, with 18 bases remaining between them. The CDR3 protein is CASSPQGRPWGYTF. CDR3 coding DNA: TGTGCCAGCAGCCCGCAGGGCCGACCTTGGGGCTACACCTTC.

The rearrangement links TRBV7-9 to TRBJ2-3, with a possible D match to TRBD2 (5 bases). Between the trimmed V and J ends, which lost 3 bases and 5 bases, there was a span of 15 bases. Germline V gene lookup returns CDR1 SEHNR and CDR2 FQNEAQ (reference sequence). This CDR3 has 15 residues. CDR3 sequence: CASSFIGTGIDTQYF. DNA for the CDR3: TGTGCCAGCAGCTTTATTGGAACGGGGATAGATACGCAGTATTTT.

The rearrangement uses TRBV27 and TRBJ1-5, with 7 bases aligning to TRBD1. V dropped 6 bases and J dropped 4; count of bases not matched to a gene: 9. CDR1 MNHEY and CDR2 SMNVEV come from the germline V gene (reference sequence). The CDR3 is made up of 15 amino acids. DNA of the CDR3: TGTGCCAGCAGGCCCCGTTGGGACAGTAATCAGCCCCAGCATTTT. The encoded protein is CASRPRWDSNQPQHF.

The chain carries TRBV5-4 and TRBJ2-7, with TRBD2 matching 10 bases. Germline V gene lookup returns CDR1 SGHNT and CDR2 YYREEE (reference sequence). V was clipped by 4 bases and J by 1 base; unmatched bases: 5. This CDR3 has 15 residues. The CDR3 sequence is CASSQGLAKSYEQYF. The CDR3 DNA reads as TGTGCCAGCAGCCAGGGACTAGCGAAATCCTACGAGCAGTACTTC.

This rearrangement joins TRBV3-1 (or the pseudogene TRBV3-2) to TRBJ1-6, with TRBD1 as a possible D gene (6 bases). V was trimmed by 2 bases and J by 9 bases, leaving 14 bases between them. CDR1 is LGHDT and CDR2 is YNNKEL in the germline V gene (reference sequence). The CDR3 is 15 residues long. CDR3 sequence (DNA): TGTGCCAGCAGCCAATATAACAGGGTGATTTCACCCCTCCACTTT. Protein product: CASSQYNRVISPLHF.

The V call is TRBV6-2 or TRBV6-3, the J call TRBJ1-2, with D hard to call. Trimming took 4 bases from V and 0 from J, leaving 6 bases between them. The V gene's germline CDR1 is MNHEY and CDR2 SVGEGT. The CDR3 covers 13 residues. The CDR3, as DNA: TGTGCCAGCAGTTCCGGGCCTAACTATGGCTACACCTTC. Translation: CASSSGPNYGYTF.

The chain uses TRBV5-1 and TRBJ2-1; TRBD1 matches at 7 bases. The CDR3 is made up of 12 amino acids. The junction had 4 bases not matched to a gene; V was cut back by 5 bases and J by 8 bases. Germline CDR1 SGHRS, CDR2 YFSETQ. CDR3 loop: CASSEQGHEQFF. The DNA of the CDR3 is TGCGCCAGCAGTGAACAGGGGCATGAGCAGTTCTTC.

The rearrangement uses TRBV28 and TRBJ1-5; TRBD1 aligns across 8 bases. Germline V gene lookup returns CDR1 MDHEN and CDR2 SYDVKM. This CDR3 has 16 amino acids. The trim removed 6 bases at V and 4 bases at J, leaving 11 bases unmatched. The DNA for the CDR3 is TGTGCCAGCAGGGCCTCCCCACAGGGGGTAAATCAGCCCCAGCATTTT. Protein product: CASRASPQGVNQPQHF.

V is TRBV2 and J is TRBJ2-1; D gene ambiguous. The V end was cut by 4 bases, the J end by 4 bases, with 8 bases between. The germline gives CDR1 SNHLY, CDR2 FYNNEI. This CDR3 region has 13 residues. In nucleotides, the CDR3 is TGTGCCAGCAGTGGGAGTAGATACAATGAGCAGTTCTTC. It codes for CASSGSRYNEQFF. Using reference TRBV2 and TRBJ2-1 for the parts outside the CDR3, the full variable domain is EPEVTQTPSHQVTQMGQEVILRCVPISNHLYFYWYRQILGQKVEFLVSFYNNEISEKSEIFDDQFSVERPDGSNFTLKIRSTKLEDSAMYFCASSGSRYNEQFFGPGTRLTVL.

V usage is TRBV15 and J usage is TRBJ2-1; no clear D. V was trimmed by 5 bases and J by 8 bases, leaving 16 bases between them. The CDR3 consists of 14 residues. Germline V gene data show CDR1 as LNHNV and CDR2 as YYDKDF (reference sequence). The DNA of the CDR3 is TGTGCCACCAGCCGAAACCCCACTAACGATGAGCAGTTCTTC. As protein: CATSRNPTNDEQFF.

The chain has TRBV14 and TRBJ1-2, with D unresolved. The CDR3 has 15 amino acids. Germline CDR1 SGHDN, CDR2 FVKESK. V lost 3 bases to trimming and J lost 6 bases, with 17 bases between them. CDR3 in amino acids: CASSHTPIVQHGYTF. CDR3 DNA sequence: TGTGCCAGCAGCCATACCCCCATAGTTCAACATGGCTACACCTTC.

This chain links TRBV19 with TRBJ2-1, with TRBD1 identical over 7 bases. This CDR3 spans 15 amino acids. V dropped 3 bases and J dropped 2; count of bases not matched to a gene: 4. CDR1 is LNHDA and CDR2 is SQIVND in the germline V gene (reference sequence). The CDR3 coding sequence is TGTGCCAGTAGTATGAGACAGGGAACCTACAATGAGCAGTTCTTC. The encoded protein is CASSMRQGTYNEQFF.